This T cell receptor beta chain was captured in a study of cytomegalovirus exposure and HLA in healthy donors. For this clone: What it binds is unknown.

V was pared by 5 bases and J by 2 bases, with 5 bases of the junction left unmatched. Germline CDR1 reads SNHLY; CDR2 reads FYNNEI. CDR3 size: 14 residues. The method was immunoSEQ multiplex PCR; TCRdb's version includes in-frame clones alone and lacks a portion of them. Seen here are 160,000 or so clones, 88% observed once, and the top ten hold 2.5% to 3.5%. Study-wide findings and caveats: Rare sequences made up most TCRs, while some public TCRs were found in many donors. There were over 150 TCR beta chains listed as cytomegalovirus-associated.

The chain combines TRBV2 with TRBJ1-2; 7 bases map to TRBD1. The TCR sequence derives from a man younger than 35 in good health and CMV-seronegative. Input material: PBMCs. This chain's CDR3 is CASSKQGPNYGYTF. DNA of the CDR3: TGTGCCAGCAGTAAACAGGGGCCCAACTATGGCTACACCTTC.